What follows are 32 T cell receptor beta chains derived from one specimen sequenced in a study of T cell repertoires in cytomegalovirus infection. The antigens these receptors bind are not known. One entry per CDR3 protein, called by TCRdb with MiXCR from the reads. The sample shows roughly 730,000 distinct CDR3 sequences, 30% to 35% of them seen only once. Sequenced material: cultured PBMCs, taken from culture after CMV antigen stimulation. These receptor sequences come from a human donor in good health (CMV status not recorded). Some clones in this sample may be carry-over from other donors' samples.

This chain joins TRBV18 and TRBJ1-1, with D hard to call. CDR3 length: 13 residues. From germline, CDR1 is KGHSH and CDR2 LQKENI. V was shortened by 3 bases and J by 3 bases, with 8 bases between the two germline ends. The CDR3 here is CASSPPPDTEAFF. The CDR3 DNA reads TGTGCCAGCTCACCTCCGCCTGACACTGAAGCTTTCTTT.

This clonotype was detected a few times. This chain connects TRBV2 to TRBJ2-7; D not certain. Germline V gene lookup returns CDR1 SNHLY and CDR2 FYNNEI. V was cut by 8 bases and J by 3 bases, with 14 bases left in between. The CDR3 loop spans 13 amino acids. CDR3 sequence reads: CASQLIPLYEQYF. The CDR3, as DNA: TGTGCCAGCCAACTTATCCCTCTCTACGAGCAGTACTTC.

The rearrangement links TRBV30 to TRBJ2-2; tentatively, D is TRBD1 (7 bases). This CDR3 has 17 amino acids. With 0 bases removed from V and 4 bases from J, the gap between germline ends came to 18 bases. Germline V lookup: CDR1 GTSNPN, CDR2 SVGIG (reference sequence). The CDR3 spells CAWSVQLSGGITGELFF. The CDR3 DNA sequence: TGTGCCTGGAGTGTACAATTGTCAGGGGGGATCACCGGGGAGCTGTTTTTT.

The chain has TRBV19 and TRBJ2-1; the D gene is possibly TRBD2 (6 bases). Germline CDR1 is LNHDA and CDR2 is SQIVND (reference sequence). Trimming removed 4 bases at V and 8 bases at J, with 21 bases between. The CDR3 extends over 16 amino acids. CDR3 sequence: CASSTPSTGSRDEQFF. DNA of the CDR3: TGTGCCAGTAGTACACCTTCCACCGGGAGCAGGGATGAGCAGTTCTTC.

The rearrangement links TRBV2 to TRBJ2-3, with 9 nucleotides matching TRBD2. Trimming at V came to 8 bases and at J to 6 bases, leaving 6 bases not matched to a gene. Germline CDR1 is SNHLY and CDR2 is FYNNEI. The CDR3 totals 13 residues. CDR3 coding DNA: TGTGCCAGCTGGCTAGCGGGGACTGATACGCAGTATTTT. Protein: CASWLAGTDTQYF. Supplemented by reference TRBV2 and TRBJ2-3, the full variable domain reads EPEVTQTPSHQVTQMGQEVILRCVPISNHLYFYWYRQILGQKVEFLVSFYNNEISEKSEIFDDQFSVERPDGSNFTLKIRSTKLEDSAMYFCASWLAGTDTQYFGPGTRLTVL.

This clonotype was detected a few times. This chain links TRBV7-2 with TRBJ2-1; TRBD1 matches at 8 bases. Germline V CDR1 and CDR2: SGHTA, FQGNSA. Trimming took 3 bases from V and 9 from J; bases not matched to a gene: 4. The CDR3 has 13 amino acids. DNA of the CDR3: TGTGCCAGCAGCTTGGACAGGGTCAGTGAGCAGTTCTTC. This codes for CASSLDRVSEQFF.

This clonotype was observed many times. V usage is TRBV7-2 and J usage is TRBJ2-1; D tentatively fits TRBD1 or TRBD2 (5 bases each). In germline, CDR1 is SGHTA, CDR2 FQGNSA. The CDR3 has 14 residues. With 4 bases removed from V and 4 bases from J, the gap between germline ends came to 11 bases. Written as DNA, the CDR3 is TGTGCCAGCAGCTACATTGGGGGTTACAATGAGCAGTTCTTC. Translated: CASSYIGGYNEQFF.

The rearrangement links TRBV20-1 to TRBJ1-5; D gene uncertain. Trimming removed 6 bases from V and 4 bases from J, with 10 bases in between. Germline CDR1 is DFQATT and CDR2 is SNEGSKA (reference sequence). This CDR3 is 12 amino acids long. The CDR3 region is CSAKGGNQPQHF. In nucleotides, the CDR3 is TGCAGTGCCAAGGGAGGGAATCAGCCCCAGCATTTT.

There are many counts of this clonotype. This rearrangement joins TRBV7-8 to TRBJ1-2; 9 nucleotides match TRBD1. In germline, CDR1 is SGHVS, CDR2 FQNEAQ. V shed 5 bases, J shed 4 bases, and the junction held 14 bases outside the gene matches. CDR3 length: 17 residues. CDR3 nucleotides: TGTGCCAGCAGCCATTCACCGGTGGACAGGGGATCCTATGGCTACACCTTC. Translated, it gives CASSHSPVDRGSYGYTF.

This clonotype has more than one count but fewer than ten. The rearrangement uses TRBV12-3 or TRBV12-4 and TRBJ1-1; D uncertain. V was trimmed by 5 bases and J by 6 bases, leaving 10 bases between them. CDR3 length: 12 residues. The CDR3 sequence is CASSPRDPEAFF. CDR3 coding DNA: TGTGCCAGCAGTCCCCGAGACCCTGAAGCTTTCTTT.

This clonotype occurred a few times. The chain uses TRBV7-2 and TRBJ1-2; D is uncertain. The CDR3 runs to 16 residues. The V gene lost 1 base and the J gene lost 4 bases, with 16 bases spanning the gap. The germline gives CDR1 SGHTA, CDR2 FQGNSA. The CDR3 protein is CASSLESSTGIYGYTF. In nucleotides, the CDR3 is TGTGCCAGCAGCTTAGAGTCGAGTACTGGCATCTATGGCTACACCTTC.

The chain joins TRBV20-1 to TRBJ1-2, with D tentatively TRBD1 (6 bases). Looked up from germline, CDR1 is DFQATT and CDR2 is SNEGSKA (reference sequence). The CDR3 extends over 14 amino acids. Trimming removed 5 bases from V and 6 bases from J, with 19 bases in between. The CDR3 nucleotides read TGCAGTGCTCCAACGATGGCAGGGGAGGATGGCTACACCTTC. Translation: CSAPTMAGEDGYTF.

The V gene is TRBV11-1, the J gene TRBJ2-7, with D tentatively TRBD2 (6 bases). CDR3 length equals 12 residues. The V end lost 8 bases, the J end lost 3 bases, and 11 bases lay between the germline ends. The germline CDR1 and CDR2 sequences are SGHAT and FQDESV (reference sequence). The CDR3 is CASGGSDYEQYF. The CDR3, as DNA: TGTGCCAGCGGGGGGTCCGACTACGAGCAGTACTTC.

The CDR3 DNA reads as TGTGCCAGCAGTTCCCTAAACAGGGGGGGCCAGATTCAGTACTTC. It specifies CASSSLNRGGQIQYF. The rearrangement uses TRBV28 and TRBJ2-4; TRBD1 might be the D (8 bases). The germline CDR1 and CDR2 sequences are MDHEN and SYDVKM. The CDR3 totals 15 residues. Trimming took 4 bases from V and 10 from J, leaving 20 bases between them.

The rearrangement links TRBV9 to TRBJ2-7, with D possibly matching TRBD1 (6 bases). The V gene's germline CDR1 is SGDLS and CDR2 YYNGEE. The CDR3 sequence is 15 residues long. The V and J ends lost 0 bases and 4 bases respectively, with 14 bases between them. The CDR3 DNA is TGTGCCAGCAGCGTAGGGCCAGGGGTTGGGTACGAGCAGTACTTC. Residues: CASSVGPGVGYEQYF.

This clonotype was found a few times. This sequence joins TRBV7-9 and TRBJ1-4, with D possibly TRBD1 on 5 matching bases. CDR3 size: 16 residues. The ends were cut back, 5 bases at V and 7 bases at J, with 20 bases in the middle. From germline, CDR1 is SEHNR and CDR2 FQNEAQ (reference sequence). CDR3 bases: TGTGCCAGCAGCCGAACCACGGCAGGGAGAAGTGAAAAACTGTTTTTT. This translates into CASSRTTAGRSEKLFF.

This clonotype was counted between two and nine times. This chain connects TRBV7-2 to TRBJ1-5; D is ambiguous. This CDR3 has 16 residues. Trimming took 1 base from V and 2 from J, leaving 12 bases between them. The germline CDR1 and CDR2 sequences are SGHTA and FQGNSA. In DNA form, the CDR3 reads TGTGCCAGCAGCTTAGAGTTTCGGGCGGGCAATCAGCCCCAGCATTTT. Translating it yields CASSLEFRAGNQPQHF.

This clonotype was detected a few times. This sequence joins TRBV4-2 and TRBJ2-1; 7 bases are a match to TRBD2. The germline gives CDR1 LGHNA, CDR2 YNFKEQ. With V trimmed by 2 bases and J by 3 bases, 7 bases remained unmatched. This CDR3 region has 16 residues. In DNA, the CDR3 is TGTGCCAGCAGCCAATTCGGGCGGGGGAACTACAATGAGCAGTTCTTC. Residues: CASSQFGRGNYNEQFF.

This clonotype was found many times. The chain uses TRBV12-3 or TRBV12-4 and TRBJ1-2; no reliable D call. There are 12 residues in the CDR3. V gave up 2 bases and J gave up 8 bases, with 9 bases separating them. The CDR3 here is CASSLSGSGYTF. In DNA, the CDR3 is TGTGCCAGCAGTTTATCCGGGAGCGGCTACACCTTC.

The chain has TRBV12-3 or TRBV12-4 and TRBJ2-1, with D unresolved. V lost 3 bases and J lost 7, with 10 bases in between. This CDR3 has 13 residues. CDR3 DNA: TGTGCCAGCAGTTTCATTCTTTCAAATGAGCAGTTCTTC. Its translation is CASSFILSNEQFF.

The chain joins TRBV4-1 to TRBJ1-4; 10 bases map to TRBD1. The ends lost 0 bases at V and 12 bases at J; junction bases unmatched: 10. Germline CDR1 is MGHRA and CDR2 is YSYEKL. CDR3 length: 16 residues. CDR3 sequence: CASSQDFGQGGGELFF. The CDR3, as DNA: TGCGCCAGCAGCCAAGATTTCGGACAGGGGGGAGGAGAACTGTTTTTT.

This clonotype was observed a few times. The V and J genes are TRBV11-2 and TRBJ2-2; D not certain. Trimming removed 1 base from V and 2 bases from J, with 17 bases in between. Germline lookup yields CDR1 SGHAT and CDR2 FQNNGV. This CDR3 comprises 18 residues. CDR3 sequence (DNA): TGTGCCAGCAGCTTAGGTCACAGCAATCGAGAAAACACCGGGGAGCTGTTTTTT. Translation gives CASSLGHSNRENTGELFF.

This CDR3 is CASRGDSLNQPQHF. The CDR3 nucleotides read TGTGCCAGCAGGGGGGACAGCCTGAATCAGCCCCAGCATTTT. The rearrangement joins TRBV2 to TRBJ1-5; 7 nucleotides agree with TRBD1. The germline gives CDR1 SNHLY, CDR2 FYNNEI. CDR3 size: 14 residues. The V segment lost 6 bases and the J segment 4 bases; nucleotides outside the gene matches: 6.

The chain has TRBV20-1 and TRBJ2-1; 8 bases are a match to TRBD2. The CDR3 runs to 15 residues. The germline gives CDR1 DFQATT, CDR2 SNEGSKA (reference sequence). After removal of 2 bases from V and 9 bases from J, the junction contained 12 bases not matched to a gene. CDR3 in amino acids: CSARTTSGGGLEQFF. DNA for the CDR3: TGCAGTGCTAGAACCACTAGCGGTGGAGGGCTTGAGCAGTTCTTC.

In its sample, this clonotype was seen many times. The chain couples TRBV7-2 to TRBJ1-3, with unresolved D. The ends were cut back, 1 base at V and 0 bases at J, with 7 bases in the middle. The CDR3 runs to 15 residues. CDR1 and CDR2 (germline): SGHTA, FQGNSA. Here the CDR3 reads CASSLGASSGNTIYF. The CDR3 DNA follows: TGTGCCAGCAGCTTAGGGGCGAGCTCTGGAAACACCATATATTTT.

In its sample, this clonotype was seen a few times. The V gene is TRBV19, the J gene TRBJ2-1; 8 bases fit TRBD2. Germline CDR1 is LNHDA and CDR2 is SQIVND (reference sequence). The V segment lost 2 bases and the J segment 2 bases; nucleotides outside the gene matches: 14. CDR3 size: 19 residues. CDR3 in amino acids: CASSIRASGRVPTYNEQFF. CDR3 nucleotide sequence: TGTGCCAGTAGTATAAGGGCCAGCGGGAGAGTCCCCACCTACAATGAGCAGTTCTTC.

V usage is TRBV12-3 or TRBV12-4 and J usage is TRBJ2-1; D is ambiguous. This CDR3 comprises 13 residues. V was pared by 8 bases and J by 4 bases, with 12 bases between. CDR3 loop: CASGHSPYNEQFF. In DNA form, the CDR3 reads TGTGCCAGCGGGCATAGCCCGTACAATGAGCAGTTCTTC.

In this sample, this clonotype turned up a few times. This rearrangement joins TRBV10-3 to TRBJ1-2, with D possibly TRBD1 on 6 matching bases. The germline gives CDR1 ENHRY, CDR2 SYGVKD. V was trimmed by 3 bases and J by 8 bases, leaving 13 bases between them. There are 13 residues in the CDR3. As DNA, the CDR3 is TGTGCCATCAGTGAAACTGGGGGCTACGGCTACACCTTC. Protein: CAISETGGYGYTF.

This clonotype was detected only a few times. V gene TRBV7-9 combines with J gene TRBJ1-1, with D uncertain. In germline, CDR1 is SEHNR, CDR2 FQNEAQ (reference sequence). Trimming pared 3 bases from V and 2 bases from J, leaving 10 bases between. This CDR3 is 14 amino acids long. CDR3: CASSFSAVNTEAFF. CDR3 nucleotide sequence: TGTGCCAGCAGCTTTTCGGCCGTAAACACTGAAGCTTTCTTT.

This clonotype was seen many times. No DNA is shown, since the ends of the CDR3 on it are uncertain; the CDR3 is the one TCRdb lists. The chain uses TRBV7-2 and TRBJ2-7; TRBD1 is taken as the D call from the table, unchecked against the DNA. CDR1 SGHTA and CDR2 FQGNSA come from the germline V gene. The CDR3 adds up to 12 amino acids, both ends counted. The CDR3 sequence: CASSFGQGAEYF.

V and J are TRBV15 and TRBJ2-5; 9 nucleotides match TRBD2. The germline gives CDR1 LNHNV, CDR2 YYDKDF (reference sequence). J was trimmed by 2 bases and V by 0 bases; bases with no gene match: 7. CDR3 length equals 17 residues. CDR3 sequence reads: CATSRDIWAGGQETQYF. In nucleotides, the CDR3 is TGTGCCACCAGCAGAGATATTTGGGCGGGAGGGCAAGAGACCCAGTACTTC.

DNA of the CDR3: TGTGCCAGCAGCCAAGAACAGAGCAATCAGCCCCAGCATTTT. It encodes CASSQEQSNQPQHF. V gene TRBV4-2 combines with J gene TRBJ1-5; D unresolved. With 0 bases removed from V and 1 base from J, the gap between germline ends came to 4 bases. CDR3 size: 14 residues. Per germline, CDR1 LGHNA and CDR2 YNFKEQ.